The clone carrying this T cell receptor (beta chain) showed up just a few times. Autoimmune disease history or systemic immunosuppression meant exclusion. This entry belongs to a study of OX40 agonist ivuxolimab in advanced cancers. Profiled with immunoSEQ multiplex PCR; TCRdb holds only in-frame clones, not every one. The table includes about 31,000 clones, approximately 90% detected once. The V gene's germline CDR1 is GTSNPN and CDR2 SVGIG (reference sequence). The germline V and J ends were trimmed by 0 bases and 7 bases, with 13 bases remaining between them. The length of the CDR3 is 14 residues. The sample here was CD4+ or CD8+ T cells sorted from blood, taken in a trial of the OX40 agonist ivuxolimab. The rearrangement links TRBV30 to TRBJ1-5, with D tentatively TRBD1 (5 bases). This receptor was identified in an adult with an advanced solid tumor such as melanoma, head and neck, liver or kidney cancer. The CDR3 loop reads CAWSVAQVNQPQHF. For the CDR3, the DNA is TGTGCCTGGAGTGTAGCACAGGTTAACCAGCCCCAGCATTTT.